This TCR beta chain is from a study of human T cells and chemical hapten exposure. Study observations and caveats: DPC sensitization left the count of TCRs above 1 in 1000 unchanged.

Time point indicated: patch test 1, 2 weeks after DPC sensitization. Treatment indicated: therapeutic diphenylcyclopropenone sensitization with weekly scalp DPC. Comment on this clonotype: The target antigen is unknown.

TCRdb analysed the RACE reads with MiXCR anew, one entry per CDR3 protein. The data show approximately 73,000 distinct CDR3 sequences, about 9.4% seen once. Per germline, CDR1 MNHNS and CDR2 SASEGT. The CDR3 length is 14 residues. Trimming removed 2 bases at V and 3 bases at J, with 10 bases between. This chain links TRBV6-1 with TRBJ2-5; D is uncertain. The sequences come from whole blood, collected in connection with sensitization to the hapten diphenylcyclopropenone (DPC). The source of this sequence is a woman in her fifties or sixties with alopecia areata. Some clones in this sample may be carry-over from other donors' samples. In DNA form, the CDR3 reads TGTGCCAGCAGTGAAAAATGGCGAGAAGAGACCCAGTACTTC. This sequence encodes CASSEKWREETQYF.